The clone carrying this T cell receptor (beta chain) was detected once. Its antigen is as yet unknown. TCRdb's copy holds only in-frame clones and misses some; the assay was immunoSEQ multiplex PCR. This sample has 25,000 to 30,000 clones, with 78% found just once. This CDR3 comprises 13 residues. Trimming removed 6 bases from V and 3 bases from J, with 12 bases in between. Per the germline V gene, CDR1 is SQVTM and CDR2 is ANQGSEA. This sample was included in a study of PD-1 blockade in classical Hodgkin lymphoma. The wider study: Every 2 weeks, patients got 3 mg/kg intravenous nivolumab. Study-wide results and caveats: CD4+ TCR diversity, unlike CD8+, climbed significantly by C4D1. Complete responders' baseline diversity resembled that of newly diagnosed patients.

Brentuximab vedotin exposure varied, and every patient relapsed after autologous stem cell transplantation. The sequencing used peripheral blood mononuclear cells (PBMCs), collected before the second cycle of nivolumab. The chain uses TRBV29-1 and TRBJ1-5; TRBD1 might be the D (6 bases). The clonotype originates from a human donor with classical Hodgkin lymphoma. The CDR3 nucleotides read TGCAGCGTCCTCACAGGGCTCAATCAGCCCCAGCATTTT. Protein sequence: CSVLTGLNQPQHF.